What follows are 6 T cell receptor beta chains derived from one specimen sequenced in a study of molecular identifiers for immune sequencing clone quantification. Each CDR3 protein is one row after TCRdb ran MiXCR on the PCR reads. The data show a few hundred thousand distinct CDR3 sequences, about 25% seen once. Sequenced: naive CD8+ T cells from blood, with Jurkat cell RNA spiked in. Subset given: FACS-sorted CD8+CD4-CCR7+CD45RA+ naive T cells. Receptor source: a human donor in good health. Some libraries in this study had Jurkat cell RNA spiked in.

This clonotype was counted between two and nine times. The V call is TRBV30, the J call TRBJ1-5; 9 bases are a match to TRBD1. J was trimmed by 6 bases and V by 5 bases; bases with no gene match: 5. The CDR3 consists of 13 residues. Germline CDR1 reads GTSNPN; CDR2 reads SVGIG (reference sequence). The CDR3 region is CAWRTGDLQPQHF. In DNA, the CDR3 is TGTGCCTGGCGGACAGGGGATCTTCAGCCCCAGCATTTT.

This clonotype was recorded at least ten times. The CDR3 DNA follows: TGTGCCAGTAGTATGGGGTCTACTAGCACAGATACGCAGTATTTT. Its translation: CASSMGSTSTDTQYF. The V call is TRBV19, the J call TRBJ2-3; no clear D. The CDR3 covers 15 residues. Germline loops: CDR1 LNHDA, CDR2 SQIVND (reference sequence). V was pared by 3 bases and J by 0 bases, with 10 bases between.

This clonotype occurred many times. The gene calls are TRBV6-1 and TRBJ1-2; D gene ambiguous. The CDR3 runs to 9 residues. Trimming pared 10 bases from V and 5 bases from J, leaving 5 bases between. Germline values: CDR1 MNHNS, CDR2 SASEGT. CDR3 amino acids: CATQYGYTF. CDR3 DNA sequence: TGTGCCACTCAGTATGGCTACACCTTC.

Of note for this clonotype: The DNA is omitted, as the CDR3 cannot be located on it reliably, and the CDR3 follows TCRdb's listing. The chain links TRBV9 to TRBJ1-1; the table assigns TRBD1, which was not confirmed against the DNA. The CDR3 is 15 residues long, ends included. CDR1 and CDR2 (germline): SGDLS, YYNGEE. The CDR3 reads CASSVGWGADTEALF.

In nucleotides, the CDR3 is TGTGCCAGCAGCTTTCTCTGGGGGGTCACCGGGGAGCTGTTTTTT. Its protein is CASSFLWGVTGELFF. The chain has TRBV7-9 and TRBJ2-2, with a possible D match to TRBD2 (6 bases). Trimming removed 3 bases at V and 4 bases at J, with 12 bases between. The CDR3 consists of 15 residues. Germline V gene sequence: CDR1 SEHNR, CDR2 FQNEAQ (reference sequence).

As concerns this clonotype: The germline gene is not matched at one end of the junction; a read error may be the cause. The chain is built from TRBV20-1 and TRBJ1-2; possibly TRBD1 for D (5 bases). Germline CDR1 and CDR2: DFQATT and SNEGSKA (reference sequence). The CDR3 extends over 14 amino acids. The CDR3 nucleotides read TGCGGTGCTCCGGACAACCTCCGAAACTATGGCTACACCTTC. It codes for CGAPDNLRNYGYTF.